The 22 T cell receptor beta chains presented below share a single source sample, sequenced in a study of blood T cell repertoires in COVID-19. Profiling relied on immunoSEQ multiplex PCR, and the TCRdb table lists in-frame clones only, not all of them. The sample gives about 210,000 clones, around four fifths of which show up once; approximately 0.97% is in the top ten. The material sequenced was peripheral blood. The receptor source for this set is a man in his 60s with COVID-19, enrolled during active disease.

V gene TRBV6-1 combines with J gene TRBJ1-1; 8 positions match TRBD1. The germline CDR1 and CDR2 sequences are MNHNS and SASEGT. The trim removed 3 bases at V and 0 bases at J, leaving 0 bases unmatched. CDR3 length: 14 residues. In nucleotides, the CDR3 is TGTGCCAGCAGTGAGACAGGGGTGAACACTGAAGCTTTCTTT. As protein: CASSETGVNTEAFF.

V is TRBV3-1 (or the pseudogene TRBV3-2) and J is TRBJ2-5; the D gene is possibly TRBD2 (6 bases). V was clipped by 0 bases and J by 5 bases, with 16 bases between them. This CDR3 contains 16 residues. Germline-derived CDR1 and CDR2 are LGHDT and YNNKEL (reference sequence). CDR3 loop: CASSQDPVGGSETQYF. The CDR3 coding sequence is TGTGCCAGCAGCCAAGACCCGGTGGGGGGATCCGAGACCCAGTACTTC.

Here the CDR3 DNA reads TGCAGCGCCTCGACAGGGATGAACACTGAAGCTTTCTTT. This codes for CSASTGMNTEAFF. The chain employs TRBV29-1 and TRBJ1-1, with TRBD1 matching 7 bases. The CDR3 is 13 amino acids. Per germline, CDR1 SQVTM and CDR2 ANQGSEA. The junction had 5 bases not matched to a gene; V was cut back by 7 bases and J by 0 bases.

The chain has TRBV5-6 and TRBJ1-5, with D unresolved. The CDR3 has 14 residues. V was pared by 4 bases and J by 0 bases, with 8 bases between. Germline V gives CDR1 SGHDT, CDR2 YYEEEE. The chain's CDR3 is CASSRGISNQPQHF. In DNA form, the CDR3 reads TGTGCCAGCAGCCGGGGAATTAGCAATCAGCCCCAGCATTTT.

There are a few counts of this clone. The chain carries TRBV7-2 and TRBJ2-3; 7 nucleotides match TRBD1. The CDR3 extends over 15 amino acids. CDR1 SGHTA and CDR2 FQGNSA come from the germline V gene. Germline trimming cut 5 bases from V and 5 bases from J; bases unmatched to any gene: 10. CDR3 loop: CASSVQGSSVDTQYF. DNA of the CDR3: TGTGCCAGCAGCGTACAGGGGAGTAGCGTAGATACGCAGTATTTT.

The rearrangement uses TRBV14 and TRBJ2-2; TRBD2 is a possible D gene (5 bases). CDR1 and CDR2 from the germline V gene are SGHDN and FVKESK. This CDR3 has 15 residues. V was clipped by 1 base and J by 5 bases, with 11 bases between them. The CDR3 loop is CASSQAPTGTGELFF. The CDR3 nucleotides are TGTGCCAGCAGCCAAGCCCCCACGGGGACCGGGGAGCTGTTTTTT.

The genes are TRBV5-6 and TRBJ2-3; possibly TRBD1 for D (6 bases). CDR3 length equals 13 residues. CDR1 and CDR2 (germline): SGHDT, YYEEEE. Between the trimmed V and J ends, which lost 2 bases and 9 bases, there was a span of 13 bases. CDR3 coding DNA: TGTGCCAGCAGCTTTCCGACAGGAGAAACGCAGTATTTT. Amino acids: CASSFPTGETQYF.

The chain is built from TRBV12-3 or TRBV12-4 and TRBJ1-3; D ambiguous. The CDR3 runs to 12 residues. Trimming cost V 6 bases and J 4 bases, with 7 bases left between them. CDR3 loop: CASSVTGNTIYF. In DNA, the CDR3 is TGTGCCAGCAGCGTAACAGGAAACACCATATATTTT.

The gene calls are TRBV6-1 and TRBJ2-7; 11 bases align to TRBD1. V shed 6 bases and J 3 bases; nucleotides not matched to a gene: 1. Germline V CDR1 and CDR2: MNHNS, SASEGT. CDR3 length equals 13 residues. Here the CDR3 reads CASRGQGVYEQYF. The CDR3 region has the DNA TGTGCCAGCAGGGGACAGGGGGTCTACGAGCAGTACTTC.

The V and J genes are TRBV4-1 and TRBJ1-1; no definite D call. Germline lookup yields CDR1 MGHRA and CDR2 YSYEKL. The V gene lost 0 bases and the J gene lost 1 base, with 6 bases spanning the gap. The CDR3 runs 14 residues. In DNA form, the CDR3 reads TGCGCCAGCAGCCAAGATTCAGGGAACACTGAAGCTTTCTTT. Amino acids: CASSQDSGNTEAFF.

For the CDR3, the DNA is TGTGCCATCAGTGGGGAGGGTGGGAGTCAGCCCCAGCATTTT. Protein: CAISGEGGSQPQHF. The rearrangement uses TRBV10-3 and TRBJ1-5; no firm D call. In germline, CDR1 is ENHRY, CDR2 SYGVKD. Trimming cost V 4 bases and J 6 bases, with 13 bases left between them. The CDR3 length is 14 residues.

The chain combines TRBV5-1 with TRBJ2-1, with D possibly being TRBD1 (5 bases). Germline CDR1 SGHRS, CDR2 YFSETQ. V lost 4 bases and J 8 bases, leaving 19 bases between the germline ends. The CDR3 has 15 residues. This chain's CDR3 is CASSPNRNWVDEQFF. CDR3 bases: TGCGCCAGCAGCCCGAACAGGAACTGGGTCGATGAGCAGTTCTTC.

The V and J genes are TRBV19 and TRBJ1-4; D is possibly TRBD1 (5 bases). Per germline, CDR1 LNHDA and CDR2 SQIVND (reference sequence). This CDR3 has 14 residues. V was trimmed by 6 bases and J by 0 bases, leaving 8 bases between them. The CDR3 bases are TGTGCCAGTAGAGGGGATCCAACTAATGAAAAACTGTTTTTT. This translates into CASRGDPTNEKLFF.

V and J are TRBV25-1 and TRBJ1-3, with TRBD1 identical over 7 bases. There are 15 residues in the CDR3. V shed 3 bases, J shed 0 bases, and the junction held 2 bases outside the gene matches. From germline, CDR1 is MGHDK and CDR2 SYGVNS. The DNA of the CDR3 is TGTGCCAGCAGTGACCGACAGGGCTCTGGAAACACCATATATTTT. As protein: CASSDRQGSGNTIYF. Combining the CDR3 with reference TRBV25-1 and TRBJ1-3 gives the whole variable domain EADIYQTPRYLVIGTGKKITLECSQTMGHDKMYWYQQDPGMELHLIHYSYGVNSTEKGDLSSESTVSRIRTEHFPLTLESARPSHTSQYLCASSDRQGSGNTIYFGEGSWLTVV.

Points on this clone: A junction end diverges from the germline sequence, so it may reflect a read error. Other nucleotide sequences from this sample produce the same CDR3. The chain combines TRBV11-2 with TRBJ1-6; the D gene is possibly TRBD1 (5 bases). This CDR3 has 14 residues. Germline assignment: CDR1 SGHAT and CDR2 FQNNGV. This CDR3 reads CASSLGGQGSPLHF. The DNA of the CDR3 is TGTGCTAGCAGCTTGGGCGGCCAGGGATCACCCCTCCACTTT.

J is TRBJ2-5 and V is TRBV6-5; a possible D gene is TRBD2 (5 bases). Trimming shortened V by 8 bases and J by 4 bases, and 17 bases separated the two germline ends. Germline V lookup: CDR1 MNHEY, CDR2 SVGAGI. The CDR3 runs to 14 residues. For the CDR3, the DNA is TGTGCCAGCCGCGATTCAACTAGAAGAGAGACCCAGTACTTC. It specifies CASRDSTRRETQYF.

The gene calls are TRBV29-1 and TRBJ1-6; D remains ambiguous. Trimming cost V 1 base and J 7 bases, with 5 bases left between them. CDR3 length: 12 amino acids. The germline gives CDR1 SQVTM, CDR2 ANQGSEA. The CDR3 spells CSVEGANSPLHF. In DNA, the CDR3 is TGCAGCGTTGAAGGGGCAAATTCACCCCTCCACTTT.

This chain connects TRBV5-4 to TRBJ2-1; 9 bases line up with TRBD2. The ends lost 4 bases at V and 0 bases at J; junction bases unmatched: 8. Germline V gene sequence: CDR1 SGHNT, CDR2 YYREEE (reference sequence). This CDR3 has 17 amino acids. CDR3 nucleotides: TGTGCCAGCAGCGTAATACTTAGCGGGAGCTCCTACAATGAGCAGTTCTTC. Translation: CASSVILSGSSYNEQFF.

This clone was counted a single time. The rearrangement joins TRBV15 to TRBJ2-1; D is unclear. Germline lookup yields CDR1 LNHNV and CDR2 YYDKDF (reference sequence). CDR3 length: 15 residues. Trimming shortened V by 1 base and J by 6 bases, and 13 bases separated the two germline ends. The DNA for the CDR3 is TGTGCCACCAGCAGAGCGGTGAACTACATCAATGAGCAGTTCTTC. It yields the protein CATSRAVNYINEQFF.

This chain joins TRBV11-2 and TRBJ1-6; D perhaps matches TRBD1 (6 bases). Deletions cut 5 bases from V and 9 bases from J, with 20 bases between. Germline values: CDR1 SGHAT, CDR2 FQNNGV. The CDR3 has 16 amino acids. The CDR3 DNA reads as TGTGCCAGCAGCCCGGGCGGGGGGCCCAATTTTTCACCCCTCCACTTT. As protein: CASSPGGGPNFSPLHF.

The chain has TRBV2 and TRBJ2-1, with D tentatively TRBD2 (5 bases). V lost 1 base, J lost 7 bases, and 17 bases lay in between. Germline CDR1 reads SNHLY; CDR2 reads FYNNEI. The length of the CDR3 is 16 residues. The CDR3: CASSEERAAFRNEQFF. DNA for the CDR3: TGTGCCAGCAGTGAAGAGAGGGCAGCCTTTAGGAATGAGCAGTTCTTC.

About this clone: Other DNA variants within this sample encode the same CDR3. This chain's CDR3 is CAWSVGGAGGYTF. The CDR3, as DNA: TGTGCCTGGAGTGTTGGGGGGGCTGGTGGCTACACCTTC. V gene TRBV30 combines with J gene TRBJ1-2, with a possible D match to TRBD1 (6 bases). The CDR3 runs 13 residues. Trimming left V 0 bases short and J 7 bases short, with 12 bases between. Germline-derived CDR1 and CDR2 are GTSNPN and SVGIG (reference sequence). Variable domain in full (rest from reference TRBV30 and TRBJ1-2): SQTIHQWPATLVQPVGSPLSLECTVEGTSNPNLYWYRQAAGRGLQLLFYSVGIGQISSEVPQNLSASRPQDRQFILSSKKLLLSDSGFYLCAWSVGGAGGYTFGSGTRLTVV.